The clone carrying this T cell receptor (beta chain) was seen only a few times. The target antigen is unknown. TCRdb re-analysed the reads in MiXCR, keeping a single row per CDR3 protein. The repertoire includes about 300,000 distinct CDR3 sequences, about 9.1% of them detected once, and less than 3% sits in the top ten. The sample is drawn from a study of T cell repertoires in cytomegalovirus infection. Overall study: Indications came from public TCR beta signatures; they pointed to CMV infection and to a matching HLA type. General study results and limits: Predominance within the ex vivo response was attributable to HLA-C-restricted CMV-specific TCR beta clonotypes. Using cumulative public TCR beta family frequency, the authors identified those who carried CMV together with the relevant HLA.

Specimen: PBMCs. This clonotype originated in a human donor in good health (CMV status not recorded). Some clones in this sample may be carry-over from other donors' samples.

CDR3 loop: CSVGGVGYGYTF. Here the CDR3 DNA reads TGCAGCGTTGGGGGCGTCGGGTATGGCTACACCTTC. This chain uses TRBV29-1 with TRBJ1-2, with D possibly TRBD1 on 5 matching bases. The germline V gene has CDR1 SQVTM and CDR2 ANQGSEA. Trimming removed 4 bases at V and 5 bases at J, with 11 bases between. The CDR3 contains 12 residues.